A single TCR beta chain is shown here with its context. The data belong to a study of blood T cell repertoires in COVID-19. Study-wide background: Specimens from acute and convalescent COVID-19 originated in the United States, Italy and Spain.

In assigning cohorts, the study relied on participant-reported clinical history. Two consecutive negative NP/OP PCR tests, clearance, or resolved symptoms defined Cohort 3 recovery. CDR3 size: 13 residues. With 5 bases removed from V and 5 bases from J, the gap between germline ends came to 11 bases. Germline-derived CDR1 and CDR2 are SGHTA and FQGNSA. The table came from immunoSEQ multiplex PCR; TCRdb's copy has only in-frame clones and leaves some out. The data contain around 390,000 clones, about 83% of them seen just once; the ten biggest clones take up roughly 9.4%. V is TRBV7-2 and J is TRBJ2-3, with D hard to call. This receptor was identified in a woman in her forties or fifties who had recovered from COVID-19. Specimen: PBMCs or T cells enriched from blood (not recorded which). The CDR3: CASSLPTLDTQYF. Written as DNA, the CDR3 is TGTGCCAGCAGCCTCCCAACTTTAGATACGCAGTATTTT.